The 24 T cell receptor beta chains presented below share a single source sample, sequenced in a study of T cell repertoires in cytomegalovirus infection. From the reads, TCRdb called clonotypes with MiXCR, one entry per CDR3 protein. The profile covers roughly 230,000 distinct CDR3 sequences, with about 20% appearing a single time and about 20% taken by the ten largest. The sequenced sample was CD8+ T cells from PBMCs. The origin of the receptors is a human donor in good health (CMV status not recorded). Some clones in this sample may be carry-over from other donors' samples.

V is TRBV7-9 and J is TRBJ1-5; no clear D. CDR3 length: 15 residues. Trimming removed 4 bases from V and 7 bases from J, with 17 bases in between. CDR1 and CDR2 from the germline V gene are SEHNR and FQNEAQ (reference sequence). CDR3: CASSSGGRAGQPQHF. In DNA form, the CDR3 reads TGTGCCAGCAGCTCGGGTGGTAGGGCGGGGCAGCCCCAGCATTTT.

As to this clonotype: Given a much more abundant clone one base away, this may be a read error. The rearrangement uses TRBV7-9 and TRBJ2-2, with D unclear. V was clipped by 5 bases and J by 5 bases, with 12 bases between them. Germline V gene sequence: CDR1 SEHNR, CDR2 FQNEAQ (reference sequence). This CDR3 is 14 amino acids long. In DNA, the CDR3 is TGTGCCAGCAGCATAGAATGGGGAACCGGGGAGCTGTTTTTT. This codes for CASSIEWGTGELFF. The variable domain in full, with the rest retrieved from reference TRBV7-9 and TRBJ2-2, is DTGVSQNPRHKITKRGQNVTFRCDPISEHNRLYWYRQTLGQGPEFLTYFQNEAQLEKSRLLSDRFSAERPKGSFSTLEIQRTEQGDSAMYLCASSIEWGTGELFFGEGSRLTVL.

This clonotype was recorded many times. V is TRBV7-2 and J is TRBJ2-2; no clear D. The CDR3 has 14 amino acids. From germline, CDR1 is SGHTA and CDR2 FQGNSA. The V end was cut by 3 bases, the J end by 3 bases, with 8 bases between. As DNA, the CDR3 is TGTGCCAGCAGCTTGATACTTTACACCGGGGAGCTGTTTTTT. Its protein product is CASSLILYTGELFF.

This rearrangement joins TRBV5-1 to TRBJ2-1; TRBD2 is a possible D gene (6 bases). This CDR3 contains 16 residues. The germline V gene has CDR1 SGHRS and CDR2 YFSETQ. Trimming pared 4 bases from V and 8 bases from J, leaving 22 bases between. The CDR3 is CASSHAGSRLVDEQFF. The DNA of the CDR3 is TGCGCCAGCAGCCACGCGGGGAGCCGCCTTGTCGATGAGCAGTTCTTC.

This clonotype was picked up a small number of times. The chain is built from TRBV7-9 and TRBJ2-5; 7 nucleotides align to TRBD2. Germline CDR1 is SEHNR and CDR2 is FQNEAQ (reference sequence). The CDR3 sequence is 14 residues long. The ends lost 5 bases at V and 4 bases at J; junction bases unmatched: 7. CDR3 in amino acids: CASSRDSGGETQYF. Here the CDR3 DNA reads TGTGCCAGCAGCAGGGACTCGGGGGGAGAGACCCAGTACTTC.

Worth noting for this clonotype: Germline is not matched at one junction end, which may reflect a read error. This chain links TRBV13 with TRBJ1-4; D unclear. Germline values: CDR1 PRHDT, CDR2 FYEKMQ (reference sequence). This CDR3 contains 13 residues. The CDR3 region is CANSSPAADELFF. CDR3 nucleotide sequence: TGTGCCAACAGCTCCCCCGCGGCCGATGAACTGTTTTTT.

The J gene is TRBJ2-3, the V gene TRBV5-1, with D hard to call. There are 14 residues in the CDR3. Trimming pared 2 bases from V and 6 bases from J, leaving 13 bases between. Germline CDR1 SGHRS, CDR2 YFSETQ. The CDR3 sequence: CASSFEAPWDTQYF. CDR3 coding DNA: TGCGCCAGCAGCTTTGAAGCCCCATGGGATACGCAGTATTTT.

This chain uses TRBV13 with TRBJ2-7; maybe TRBD1 (6 bases). The CDR3 runs to 17 residues. V dropped 4 bases and J dropped 5 bases, with 24 bases sitting between them. Germline V gene data show CDR1 as PRHDT and CDR2 as FYEKMQ (reference sequence). The CDR3 DNA follows: TGTGCCAGCAGCTCCTCGGTGTGGGACATGGGGACCAACGAGCAGTACTTC. This encodes CASSSSVWDMGTNEQYF.

This sequence joins TRBV11-2 and TRBJ2-7; D is unresolved. The germline V gene has CDR1 SGHAT and CDR2 FQNNGV. This CDR3 region has 13 residues. The V end lost 4 bases, the J end lost 2 bases, and 9 bases lay between the germline ends. The CDR3 is CASSSGLTYEQYF. Here the CDR3 DNA reads TGTGCCAGCAGCTCGGGCCTTACCTACGAGCAGTACTTC.

The J gene is TRBJ1-2, the V gene TRBV6-1, with D unresolved. This CDR3 is 15 amino acids long. Germline V gives CDR1 MNHNS, CDR2 SASEGT. V dropped 5 bases and J dropped 4 bases, with 17 bases sitting between them. Written as DNA, the CDR3 is TGTGCCAGCAGTTCCAAGTCCGGGCGAGGCTATGGCTACACCTTC. It yields the protein CASSSKSGRGYGYTF.

This clonotype came up many times. For the CDR3, the DNA is TGTGCCAGCACCCCCTGGGGGGGGGCAGGATACGAGCAGTTCTTC. It codes for CASTPWGGAGYEQFF. The rearrangement links TRBV28 to TRBJ2-1; a possible D gene is TRBD2 (7 bases). Between the trimmed V and J ends, which lost 7 bases and 10 bases, there was a span of 23 bases. The CDR3 has 15 residues. Germline V CDR1 and CDR2: MDHEN, SYDVKM.

This clonotype was counted at least ten times. The chain employs TRBV6-6 and TRBJ2-7, with 7 positions matching TRBD1. The ends lost 4 bases at V and 3 bases at J; junction bases unmatched: 6. CDR3 length: 14 residues. CDR1 MNHNY and CDR2 SVGAGI come from the germline V gene (reference sequence). The CDR3 region is CASSWLGQNYEQYF. The CDR3 DNA follows: TGTGCCAGCAGTTGGTTGGGACAGAACTACGAGCAGTACTTC.

This clonotype was counted between two and nine times. The chain couples TRBV28 to TRBJ2-7; no reliable D call. The V gene's germline CDR1 is MDHEN and CDR2 SYDVKM. Trimming stripped 4 bases from V and 1 base from J, with 8 bases between. The CDR3 extends over 13 amino acids. The CDR3 sequence: CASSWASSYEQYF. CDR3 bases: TGTGCCAGCAGTTGGGCAAGTTCCTACGAGCAGTACTTC.

The gene calls are TRBV19 and TRBJ2-5; no clear D. This CDR3 is 11 amino acids long. The ends were cut back, 7 bases at V and 3 bases at J, with 6 bases in the middle. The germline CDR1 and CDR2 sequences are LNHDA and SQIVND (reference sequence). The CDR3 spells CASTFEETQYF. Here the CDR3 DNA reads TGTGCCAGTACTTTTGAAGAGACCCAGTACTTC. Using reference TRBV19 and TRBJ2-5 for the parts outside the CDR3, the full variable domain is DGGITQSPKYLFRKEGQNVTLSCEQNLNHDAMYWYRQDPGQGLRLIYYSQIVNDFQKGDIAEGYSVSREKKESFPLTVTSAQKNPTAFYLCASTFEETQYFGPGTRLLVL.

The rearrangement uses TRBV30 and TRBJ1-1, with 12 bases matching TRBD1. CDR1 and CDR2 (germline): GTSNPN, SVGIG (reference sequence). Trimming took 0 bases from V and 10 from J; bases not matched to a gene: 6. There are 14 residues in the CDR3. This chain's CDR3 is CAWSVGTGGASAFF. CDR3 sequence (DNA): TGTGCCTGGAGTGTCGGGACAGGGGGCGCGTCAGCTTTCTTT.

The chain is built from TRBV20-1 and TRBJ2-7; perhaps D is TRBD1 or TRBD2 (6 bases each). Trimming cost V 6 bases and J 2 bases, with 17 bases left between them. Germline assignment: CDR1 DFQATT and CDR2 SNEGSKA (reference sequence). CDR3 length: 14 residues. The CDR3 DNA follows: TGCAGTGCCAATGGGGGCGGGGCCCCCTACGAGCAGTACTTC. Amino acids: CSANGGGAPYEQYF.

This chain links TRBV27 with TRBJ2-1; 9 nucleotides agree with TRBD1. This CDR3 region has 16 residues. V gave up 5 bases and J gave up 2 bases; unmatched junction bases: 7. In germline, CDR1 is MNHEY, CDR2 SMNVEV (reference sequence). CDR3 nucleotide sequence: TGTGCCAGCAGTCCCCGGGACAGGGTAACCTACAATGAGCAGTTCTTC. Its protein product is CASSPRDRVTYNEQFF.

The chain recombines TRBV11-1 with TRBJ2-7; D remains ambiguous. The CDR3 is 12 residues long. The V gene lost 5 bases and the J gene lost 5 bases, with 10 bases spanning the gap. Looked up from germline, CDR1 is SGHAT and CDR2 is FQDESV (reference sequence). The CDR3 protein is CASSPPTDEQYF. CDR3 sequence (DNA): TGTGCCAGCAGCCCGCCCACCGACGAGCAGTACTTC.

This clonotype turned up a few times. The CDR3 loop is CASSSRTDTYEQYF. CDR3 nucleotides: TGTGCCAGCAGCTCAAGGACAGATACTTACGAGCAGTACTTC. The J gene is TRBJ2-7, the V gene TRBV5-6, with a possible D match to TRBD1 (6 bases). V lost 3 bases and J 4 bases, leaving 14 bases between the germline ends. The CDR3 has 14 amino acids. The germline CDR1 and CDR2 sequences are SGHDT and YYEEEE.

This rearrangement joins TRBV7-9 to TRBJ2-7; perhaps D is TRBD1 or TRBD2 (6 bases each). V was pared by 5 bases and J by 3 bases, with 14 bases between. CDR3 length equals 14 residues. Germline lookup yields CDR1 SEHNR and CDR2 FQNEAQ (reference sequence). CDR3 bases: TGTGCCAGCAGCCCGCGGGACACCATCTACGAGCAGTACTTC. This gives the protein CASSPRDTIYEQYF. The whole variable domain, filled in from reference TRBV7-9 and TRBJ2-7, reads DTGVSQNPRHKITKRGQNVTFRCDPISEHNRLYWYRQTLGQGPEFLTYFQNEAQLEKSRLLSDRFSAERPKGSFSTLEIQRTEQGDSAMYLCASSPRDTIYEQYFGPGTRLTVT.

This clonotype was observed a handful of times. The rearrangement joins TRBV2 to TRBJ2-1; tentative D call: TRBD2 (5 bases). The CDR3 extends over 11 amino acids. With 7 bases removed from V and 9 bases from J, the gap between germline ends came to 10 bases. The germline V gene encodes CDR1 SNHLY and CDR2 FYNNEI. CDR3 amino acids: CASTEGPEQFF. The CDR3 nucleotides are TGTGCCAGCACAGAGGGTCCTGAGCAGTTCTTC.

CDR3 sequence: CASSIDGGTEAFF. The DNA for the CDR3 is TGTGCCAGTAGTATAGATGGGGGGACTGAAGCTTTCTTT. The gene calls are TRBV19 and TRBJ1-1; TRBD1 is a possible D gene (5 bases). The ends were cut back, 0 bases at V and 5 bases at J, with 7 bases in the middle. This CDR3 is 13 amino acids long. Germline lookup yields CDR1 LNHDA and CDR2 SQIVND (reference sequence). The whole variable domain, remainder taken from reference TRBV19 and TRBJ1-1, is DGGITQSPKYLFRKEGQNVTLSCEQNLNHDAMYWYRQDPGQGLRLIYYSQIVNDFQKGDIAEGYSVSREKKESFPLTVTSAQKNPTAFYLCASSIDGGTEAFFGQGTRLTVV.

The chain is built from TRBV7-9 and TRBJ2-3; D is undetermined. Germline assignment: CDR1 SEHNR and CDR2 FQNEAQ (reference sequence). This CDR3 has 12 residues. Trimming left V 6 bases short and J 4 bases short, with 8 bases between. The CDR3 loop reads CASRHQADTQYF. The CDR3 DNA follows: TGTGCCAGCAGGCATCAAGCAGATACGCAGTATTTT.

The DNA for the CDR3 is TGTGCCATCCACCCATCCGGGACAAACGAGAATCAGCCCCAGCATTTT. This codes for CAIHPSGTNENQPQHF. The V and J genes are TRBV6-6 and TRBJ1-5; D possibly corresponds to TRBD1 (6 bases). There are 16 residues in the CDR3. Germline CDR1 and CDR2: MNHNY and SVGAGI (reference sequence). Trimming took 10 bases from V and 4 from J, leaving 23 bases between them.